Each of the 30 T cell receptor beta chains below was sequenced from the same sample in a study of blood T cell repertoires in COVID-19. The protocol was immunoSEQ multiplex PCR, while the TCRdb copy is restricted to in-frame clones and leaves out a portion. This sample has about 11,000 clones, with less than 85% found just once. The material sequenced was peripheral blood. Receptors originate from a human donor in a cohort sampled during active COVID-19.

The chain has TRBV11-2 and TRBJ1-2, with a weak D call TRBD1 (5 bases). V lost 5 bases to trimming and J lost 6 bases, with 13 bases between them. In germline, CDR1 is SGHAT, CDR2 FQNNGV. This CDR3 contains 13 residues. CDR3 protein: CASSLGGSDGYTF. The CDR3 DNA reads as TGTGCCAGCAGCCTGGGGGGGTCCGATGGCTACACCTTC.

The chain employs TRBV7-2 and TRBJ2-1; TRBD2 agrees at 10 bases. After removal of 3 bases from V and 1 base from J, the junction contained 6 bases not matched to a gene. The germline V gene has CDR1 SGHTA and CDR2 FQGNSA. The CDR3 is 17 amino acids. In DNA form, the CDR3 reads TGTGCCAGCAGCTTGTCTAGCGGGAGTGCGTCCTACAATGAGCAGTTCTTC. Protein product: CASSLSSGSASYNEQFF.

The CDR3 sequence: CASSYSFGGNQPQHF. In nucleotides, the CDR3 is TGTGCCAGCAGTTACTCATTCGGGGGGAATCAGCCCCAGCATTTT. This chain uses TRBV6-5 with TRBJ1-5; a weak D match, TRBD1 (5 bases). The CDR3 is 15 amino acids. V was trimmed by 0 bases and J by 4 bases, leaving 10 bases between them. Looked up from germline, CDR1 is MNHEY and CDR2 is SVGAGI.

The rearrangement uses TRBV20-1 and TRBJ1-2, with 10 bases aligning to TRBD1. The CDR3 runs to 11 residues. V was pared by 5 bases and J by 7 bases, with 1 base of the junction left unmatched. CDR1 is DFQATT and CDR2 is SNEGSKA in the germline V gene (reference sequence). The CDR3 here is CSADRGLGYTF. In nucleotides, the CDR3 is TGCAGTGCTGACAGGGGGCTTGGCTACACCTTC.

The chain has TRBV27 and TRBJ2-7; tentative D call: TRBD2 (6 bases). The ends were cut back, 5 bases at V and 6 bases at J, with 17 bases in the middle. The CDR3 consists of 14 residues. Germline V lookup: CDR1 MNHEY, CDR2 SMNVEV (reference sequence). Written as DNA, the CDR3 is TGTGCCAGCAGTGGGGCGGGACGGCTCCGCGAGCAGTACTTC. Translated, it gives CASSGAGRLREQYF.

The chain carries TRBV12-3 or TRBV12-4 and TRBJ1-1; D unclear. The CDR3 is made up of 13 amino acids. Deletions cut 6 bases from V and 2 bases from J, with 10 bases between. CDR3 in amino acids: CASRNGGNTEAFF. The CDR3 DNA sequence: TGTGCCAGCAGGAACGGAGGTAACACTGAAGCTTTCTTT.

The J gene is TRBJ1-2, the V gene TRBV28; 7 positions match TRBD1. The CDR3 extends over 14 amino acids. Looked up from germline, CDR1 is MDHEN and CDR2 is SYDVKM. V lost 3 bases and J lost 3; bases outside the gene matches: 4. The CDR3 protein is CASSFRGRDYGYTF. The CDR3 DNA sequence: TGTGCCAGCAGTTTTAGGGGGCGCGACTATGGCTACACCTTC.

The chain links TRBV5-1 to TRBJ2-2; D call uncertain. CDR3 length equals 14 residues. Germline V lookup: CDR1 SGHRS, CDR2 YFSETQ. The V end lost 0 bases, the J end lost 4 bases, and 7 bases lay between the germline ends. The CDR3 sequence: CASSLVVGTGELFF. In DNA, the CDR3 is TGCGCCAGCAGCTTGGTCGTCGGCACCGGGGAGCTGTTTTTT.

V is TRBV30 and J is TRBJ2-2, with D perhaps TRBD1 (5 bases). There are 13 residues in the CDR3. The germline CDR1 and CDR2 sequences are GTSNPN and SVGIG (reference sequence). V was shortened by 8 bases and J by 2 bases, with 12 bases between the two germline ends. The CDR3 loop reads CAGQLLNTGELFF. In nucleotides, the CDR3 is TGTGCCGGACAACTTTTAAACACCGGGGAGCTGTTTTTT. Filled out from reference TRBV30 and TRBJ2-2, the complete variable domain reads SQTIHQWPATLVQPVGSPLSLECTVEGTSNPNLYWYRQAAGRGLQLLFYSVGIGQISSEVPQNLSASRPQDRQFILSSKKLLLSDSGFYLCAGQLLNTGELFFGEGSRLTVL.

Here the CDR3 reads CASSPLGGREETQYF. CDR3 DNA sequence: TGTGCCAGCTCACCACTTGGCGGGAGAGAAGAGACCCAGTACTTC. This chain joins TRBV18 and TRBJ2-5, with TRBD2 identical over 7 bases. Germline-derived CDR1 and CDR2 are KGHSH and LQKENI. Unmatched junction bases numbered 5, after V lost 1 base and J lost 3 bases. The CDR3 totals 15 residues.

The chain uses TRBV29-1 and TRBJ2-1; 9 bases align to TRBD2. The CDR3 contains 13 residues. The V and J ends lost 5 bases and 3 bases, in that order; junction bases with no gene match: 2. Per germline, CDR1 SQVTM and CDR2 ANQGSEA. CDR3 sequence reads: CSVTSGFYNEQFF. CDR3 sequence (DNA): TGCAGCGTTACTAGCGGGTTCTACAATGAGCAGTTCTTC.

The genes are TRBV6-6 and TRBJ1-1, with 8 bases aligning to TRBD1. The CDR3 runs 13 residues. Per the germline V gene, CDR1 is MNHNY and CDR2 is SVGAGI (reference sequence). V lost 5 bases and J lost 10; bases outside the gene matches: 9. CDR3 DNA sequence: TGTGCCAGCAGTGCCCCGACAGGGGTACGAGCTTTCTTT. This sequence encodes CASSAPTGVRAFF.

This chain links TRBV30 with TRBJ2-2; D possibly corresponds to TRBD2 (5 bases). The CDR3 is 13 amino acids. Germline V gene lookup returns CDR1 GTSNPN and CDR2 SVGIG (reference sequence). The V end lost 0 bases, the J end lost 6 bases, and 8 bases lay between the germline ends. The CDR3 DNA reads TGTGCCTGGAGTGTACGAGGGCCCGGGGAGCTGTTTTTT. Its translation is CAWSVRGPGELFF.

The rearrangement uses TRBV6-5 and TRBJ1-2, with a tentative D call TRBD1 (5 bases). V was clipped by 5 bases and J by 5 bases, with 9 bases between them. The CDR3 is 12 amino acids. Germline loops: CDR1 MNHEY, CDR2 SVGAGI. CDR3 protein: CASSQDTYGYTF. In DNA, the CDR3 is TGTGCCAGCAGTCAGGACACTTATGGCTACACCTTC.

This chain uses TRBV27 with TRBJ2-7; TRBD1 is a possible D gene (6 bases). The germline V and J ends were trimmed by 0 bases and 2 bases, with 14 bases remaining between them. Germline values: CDR1 MNHEY, CDR2 SMNVEV (reference sequence). The length of the CDR3 is 16 residues. CDR3 protein: CASSLSAGAQAYEQYF. CDR3 nucleotides: TGTGCCAGCAGTTTATCCGCAGGGGCGCAAGCCTACGAGCAGTACTTC.

This chain links TRBV28 with TRBJ1-2, with D tentatively TRBD1 (6 bases). The length of the CDR3 is 14 residues. Trimming removed 5 bases from V and 5 bases from J, with 15 bases in between. Germline V gene lookup returns CDR1 MDHEN and CDR2 SYDVKM. CDR3 sequence (DNA): TGTGCCAGCAGTAATGGGGGGGCTCCTTATGGCTACACCTTC. Protein sequence: CASSNGGAPYGYTF.

This chain joins TRBV14 and TRBJ1-2, with no clear D. Germline values: CDR1 SGHDN, CDR2 FVKESK. Trimming stripped 2 bases from V and 5 bases from J, with 18 bases between. The CDR3 totals 16 residues. The CDR3 loop reads CASSQLSGRSIYGYTF. As DNA, the CDR3 is TGTGCCAGCAGCCAATTGTCCGGCAGGTCAATTTATGGCTACACCTTC. The full variable domain, completed using reference TRBV14 and TRBJ1-2, is EAGVTQFPSHSVIEKGQTVTLRCDPISGHDNLYWYRRVMGKEIKFLLHFVKESKQDESGMPNNRFLAERTGGTYSTLKVQPAELEDSGVYFCASSQLSGRSIYGYTFGSGTRLTVV.

This chain connects TRBV7-8 to TRBJ2-7, with D tentatively TRBD2 (5 bases). The CDR3 covers 15 residues. Germline V lookup: CDR1 SGHVS, CDR2 FQNEAQ. V lost 4 bases, J lost 1 base, and 14 bases lay in between. The DNA for the CDR3 is TGTGCCAGCAGCTCTGCGGGCTGGATTTCCTACGAGCAGTACTTC. It translates to CASSSAGWISYEQYF.

The chain couples TRBV6-5 to TRBJ1-1; D gene unclear. The V gene lost 0 bases and the J gene lost 2 bases, with 10 bases spanning the gap. Germline CDR1 MNHEY, CDR2 SVGAGI. This CDR3 region has 15 residues. CDR3 in amino acids: CASSYSRAANTEAFF. CDR3 nucleotides: TGTGCCAGCAGTTACTCGAGGGCAGCAAACACTGAAGCTTTCTTT.

By share of the sample, this clone is medium-sized (0.01 to 0.1%). This chain links TRBV28 with TRBJ2-7; TRBD1 agrees at 8 bases. The CDR3 consists of 14 residues. The J segment lost 5 bases and the V segment lost 5 bases, leaving 8 bases of the junction unmatched. CDR1 and CDR2 from the germline V gene are MDHEN and SYDVKM. The CDR3 DNA is TGTGCCAGCAGTCAAAGACAGGGGCTCCACGAGCAGTACTTC. Encoded protein: CASSQRQGLHEQYF.

The rearrangement joins TRBV29-1 to TRBJ2-3; 7 bases map to TRBD2. The CDR3 is made up of 12 amino acids. CDR1 is SQVTM and CDR2 is ANQGSEA in the germline V gene. V lost 6 bases and J lost 2; bases outside the gene matches: 2. Here the CDR3 reads CSVAGITDTQYF. CDR3 nucleotide sequence: TGCAGCGTAGCGGGAATCACAGATACGCAGTATTTT.

This clone occurred once. The J gene is TRBJ2-1, the V gene TRBV5-1; 8 nucleotides match TRBD2. V was pared by 4 bases and J by 4 bases, with 7 bases of the junction left unmatched. The CDR3 is 15 residues long. Germline CDR1 and CDR2: SGHRS and YFSETQ. CDR3 in DNA: TGCGCCAGCAGCCCTCGGACTAGCAGATACAATGAGCAGTTCTTC. Protein sequence: CASSPRTSRYNEQFF.

The CDR3 region is CASSPRPYRNEQFF. In DNA, the CDR3 is TGTGCCAGCAGCCCGCGCCCCTACCGGAATGAGCAGTTCTTC. The chain is built from TRBV7-8 and TRBJ2-1; D remains ambiguous. Trimming stripped 5 bases from V and 7 bases from J, with 15 bases between. The germline V gene has CDR1 SGHVS and CDR2 FQNEAQ. The length of the CDR3 is 14 residues.

The V call is TRBV27, the J call TRBJ2-1; 8 bases agree with TRBD2. There are 15 residues in the CDR3. Germline CDR1 MNHEY, CDR2 SMNVEV (reference sequence). The trim removed 8 bases at V and 6 bases at J, leaving 12 bases unmatched. CDR3 DNA: TGTGCCAGCTCCGGTGTGGTAGCGGGGACCAATGAGCAGTTCTTC. Protein: CASSGVVAGTNEQFF.

The V and J genes are TRBV5-1 and TRBJ2-1; 8 nucleotides agree with TRBD2. Trimming removed 1 base from V and 8 bases from J; junction bases left unmatched: 8. CDR1 is SGHRS and CDR2 is YFSETQ in the germline V gene. The CDR3 length is 15 residues. The CDR3: CASSLYGRALDEQFF. CDR3 DNA: TGCGCCAGCAGCTTGTACGGGAGGGCCTTAGATGAGCAGTTCTTC.

In this sample, this clone turned up once. The chain uses TRBV7-9 and TRBJ2-7; the D gene is possibly TRBD2 (6 bases). V was clipped by 5 bases and J by 4 bases, with 9 bases between them. CDR1 is SEHNR, CDR2 FQNEAQ, per germline (reference sequence). CDR3 length equals 12 residues. The CDR3 DNA follows: TGTGCCAGCAGCCCCCGGGGGTACGAGCAGTACTTC. Its protein is CASSPRGYEQYF.

This clone was seen more than once but under ten times. The chain uses TRBV6-2 or TRBV6-3 and TRBJ2-7, with unresolved D. Germline V gene lookup returns CDR1 MNHEY and CDR2 SVGEGT. This CDR3 has 12 amino acids. With 2 bases removed from V and 5 bases from J, the gap between germline ends came to 7 bases. In DNA, the CDR3 is TGTGCCAGCAGTTACCCTTCCGACGAGCAGTACTTC. Translating it yields CASSYPSDEQYF.

The rearrangement links TRBV2 to TRBJ2-3; no firm D call. Trimming left V 6 bases short and J 0 bases short, with 10 bases between. Germline-derived CDR1 and CDR2 are SNHLY and FYNNEI. CDR3 length equals 14 residues. The CDR3 DNA reads TGTGCCAGCAGGGCCGCTCCGAGCACAGATACGCAGTATTTT. Translated: CASRAAPSTDTQYF.

The chain uses TRBV30 and TRBJ1-6; D possibly corresponds to TRBD1 (5 bases). Germline-derived CDR1 and CDR2 are GTSNPN and SVGIG (reference sequence). The CDR3 runs 13 residues. Trimming took 4 bases from V and 8 from J, leaving 12 bases between them. CDR3 residues: CAWIGQGDSPLHF. In DNA form, the CDR3 reads TGTGCCTGGATTGGACAAGGGGATTCACCCCTCCACTTT.

The chain couples TRBV28 to TRBJ1-2, with TRBD1 identical over 8 bases. Trimming took 7 bases from V and 8 from J; bases not matched to a gene: 6. CDR3 length: 12 residues. Germline V gene data show CDR1 as MDHEN and CDR2 as SYDVKM. The CDR3 bases are TGTGCCAGCAACTCAGGGGGCAGGGGCTACACCTTC. It is translated as CASNSGGRGYTF.